The 29 T cell receptor beta chains in this list originate from one sample, sequenced in a study of PD-1 blockade in classical Hodgkin lymphoma. Time point reported: cycle 4 day 1 (C4D1), after more than five weeks of nivolumab. Each patient experienced a relapse that followed autologous stem cell transplantation, and brentuximab vedotin exposure varied. The data were produced by immunoSEQ multiplex PCR, yet TCRdb's version contains in-frame clones alone and is incomplete. The sample shows under 25,000 clones, 81% of them seen only once. Sequenced here: peripheral blood mononuclear cells (PBMCs), sampled before the fourth cycle of nivolumab. The origin of the receptors is a human donor with classical Hodgkin lymphoma.

V and J are TRBV5-8 and TRBJ1-2; D remains unclear. Trimming left V 4 bases short and J 2 bases short, with 15 bases between. The germline V gene encodes CDR1 SGHTS and CDR2 YDEGEE. CDR3 length: 15 residues. The CDR3 reads CASSQPEPRNYGYTF. In DNA form, the CDR3 reads TGTGCCAGCAGCCAACCAGAGCCCCGAAACTATGGCTACACCTTC.

This chain uses TRBV29-1 with TRBJ2-1, with 10 bases aligning to TRBD2. The CDR3 length is 12 residues. Germline assignment: CDR1 SQVTM and CDR2 ANQGSEA. V shed 2 bases and J 15 bases; nucleotides not matched to a gene: 7. Here the CDR3 DNA reads TGCAGCGTTGAATGGCTAGCGGGAGTTTGGTTCTTC. This translates into CSVEWLAGVWFF.

This clone was found a few times. V is TRBV14 and J is TRBJ2-1; 8 bases map to TRBD2. Germline V gene lookup returns CDR1 SGHDN and CDR2 FVKESK. The CDR3 is 16 residues long. The trim removed 3 bases at V and 8 bases at J, leaving 12 bases unmatched. CDR3 sequence: CASSHSRFSGVDEQFF. The CDR3 nucleotides are TGTGCCAGCAGCCATTCCCGTTTTAGCGGGGTGGATGAGCAGTTCTTC.

This chain links TRBV19 with TRBJ2-1, with a tentative D call TRBD2 (6 bases). The CDR3 is 14 residues long. Trimming took off 5 bases at V and 4 bases at J, with 12 bases between the two ends. Germline V gene sequence: CDR1 LNHDA, CDR2 SQIVND (reference sequence). The CDR3 loop is CASSVRGSYNEQFF. Written as DNA, the CDR3 is TGTGCCAGTAGTGTCCGGGGGTCTTACAATGAGCAGTTCTTC.

The gene calls are TRBV19 and TRBJ2-1; TRBD1 aligns across 9 bases. Germline trimming cut 4 bases from V and 8 bases from J; bases unmatched to any gene: 6. This CDR3 spans 14 amino acids. The germline V gene encodes CDR1 LNHDA and CDR2 SQIVND (reference sequence). The CDR3 coding sequence is TGTGCCAGTAGTAGAACAGGGGGCAACGATGAGCAGTTCTTC. It is translated as CASSRTGGNDEQFF.

A single count supports this clone. This sequence joins TRBV29-1 and TRBJ2-1; the D gene is possibly TRBD2 (7 bases). V gave up 7 bases and J gave up 15 bases, with 16 bases separating them. Looked up from germline, CDR1 is SQVTM and CDR2 is ANQGSEA. The CDR3 is made up of 10 amino acids. CDR3 coding DNA: TGCAGCGGTGCGGGGGCGGAGGTGTTCTTC. This encodes CSGAGAEVFF.

The V and J genes are TRBV28 and TRBJ2-7; 7 nucleotides line up with TRBD1. The CDR3 is 15 residues long. Germline lookup yields CDR1 MDHEN and CDR2 SYDVKM. The V gene end was trimmed by 4 bases and the J gene end by 0 bases; junction bases not matched to a gene: 6. This CDR3 reads CASSSQGRNSYEQYF. CDR3 in DNA: TGTGCCAGCAGTTCACAGGGGCGCAACTCCTACGAGCAGTACTTC. The variable domain in full, completed from reference TRBV28 and TRBJ2-7, reads DVKVTQSSRYLVKRTGEKVFLECVQDMDHENMFWYRQDPGLGLRLIYFSYDVKMKEKGDIPEGYSVSREKKERFSLILESASTNQTSMYLCASSSQGRNSYEQYFGPGTRLTVT.

The rearrangement joins TRBV28 to TRBJ2-7; D is possibly TRBD1 (5 bases). This CDR3 spans 15 amino acids. V shed 6 bases and J shed 2 bases, with 17 bases lying between them. Germline V gene data show CDR1 as MDHEN and CDR2 as SYDVKM. The CDR3 bases are TGTGCCAGCAGAGGATCAGGTACAGGAACCTACGAGCAGTACTTC. This gives the protein CASRGSGTGTYEQYF.

The chain recombines TRBV5-8 with TRBJ1-5; D is unclear. Trimming pared 5 bases from V and 3 bases from J, leaving 12 bases between. The CDR3 runs 14 residues. The germline V gene has CDR1 SGHTS and CDR2 YDEGEE. The chain's CDR3 is CASRVRRHNQPQHF. Here the CDR3 DNA reads TGTGCCAGCAGGGTCCGGAGACACAATCAGCCCCAGCATTTT. The variable domain in full, with the rest retrieved from reference TRBV5-8 and TRBJ1-5, is EAGVTQSPTHLIKTRGQQATLRCSPISGHTSVYWYQQALGLGLQFLLWYDEGEERNRGNFPPRFSGRQFPNYSSELNVNALELEDSALYLCASRVRRHNQPQHFGDGTRLSIL.

This clone was seen at least ten times. This chain uses TRBV5-1 with TRBJ1-5, with D possibly being TRBD1 (5 bases). The ends were cut back, 1 base at V and 4 bases at J, with 12 bases in the middle. Germline CDR1 and CDR2: SGHRS and YFSETQ. The CDR3 is 15 residues long. The CDR3 region has the DNA TGCGCCAGCAGCTTGAGCACAGGCAATAATCAGCCCCAGCATTTT. It translates to CASSLSTGNNQPQHF.

The V and J genes are TRBV4-1 and TRBJ1-4; 10 bases agree with TRBD1. Germline-derived CDR1 and CDR2 are MGHRA and YSYEKL. V was clipped by 0 bases and J by 6 bases; unmatched bases: 4. The CDR3 is 16 amino acids. The CDR3 is CASSQDRGTGDEKLFF. CDR3 coding DNA: TGCGCCAGCAGCCAAGATCGAGGGACAGGGGATGAAAAACTGTTTTTT.

The J gene is TRBJ1-1, the V gene TRBV1; the table assigns TRBD1, which was not confirmed against the DNA. TRBV1 is classified as a pseudogene. The CDR3 covers 18 residues. CDR3 loop: CTSSNWRQGSREDTEAFF. The CDR3, as DNA: TGCACCAGCAGCAATTGGAGACAGGGGTCAAGAGAGGACACTGAAGCTTTCTTT.

The chain carries TRBV28 and TRBJ2-7; TRBD1 is a possible D gene (5 bases). Germline loops: CDR1 MDHEN, CDR2 SYDVKM. With 3 bases removed from V and 2 bases from J, the gap between germline ends came to 8 bases. The CDR3 has 13 amino acids. CDR3 loop: CASSLSGPYEQYF. CDR3 sequence (DNA): TGTGCCAGCAGTTTGTCAGGGCCCTACGAGCAGTACTTC.

V and J are TRBV19 and TRBJ1-5, with D hard to call. The germline V gene has CDR1 LNHDA and CDR2 SQIVND (reference sequence). Trimming took 3 bases from V and 7 from J, leaving 16 bases between them. The CDR3 is 15 residues long. The chain's CDR3 is CASSMGLWVGQPQHF. In DNA form, the CDR3 reads TGTGCCAGTAGTATGGGCCTGTGGGTGGGGCAGCCCCAGCATTTT.

The chain joins TRBV29-1 to TRBJ1-3; TRBD1 agrees at 7 bases. Germline lookup yields CDR1 SQVTM and CDR2 ANQGSEA. J gave up 1 base and V 7 bases, and 13 bases lay outside the gene matches. CDR3 length: 16 residues. The CDR3 region has the DNA TGCAGCGCTCTACATCGGGGACAGCTATCTGGAAACACCATATATTTT. Protein sequence: CSALHRGQLSGNTIYF.

The chain recombines TRBV9 with TRBJ1-2; 8 positions agree with TRBD1. CDR3 length: 16 residues. Germline V CDR1 and CDR2: SGDLS, YYNGEE. V lost 5 bases to trimming and J lost 7 bases; unmatched junction nucleotides: 16. CDR3 residues: CASSETHGTGDGGYTF. DNA of the CDR3: TGTGCCAGCAGTGAGACTCACGGGACAGGTGATGGTGGCTACACCTTC.

This clone came up once. The chain links TRBV19 to TRBJ2-1, with 12 bases matching TRBD2. V shed 7 bases, J shed 3 bases, and the junction held 13 bases outside the gene matches. The CDR3 is 18 residues long. The germline V gene has CDR1 LNHDA and CDR2 SQIVND (reference sequence). In DNA form, the CDR3 reads TGTGCCAGTACCCAAGGGGAGACTAGCGGGAGATTCTACAATGAGCAGTTCTTC. Translation gives CASTQGETSGRFYNEQFF.

This clone was seen only a few times. The chain links TRBV6-1 to TRBJ2-1; the match to TRBD2 covers 9 bases. CDR3 length: 15 amino acids. CDR1 and CDR2 (germline): MNHNS, SASEGT. V lost 2 bases, J lost 8 bases, and 7 bases stayed unmatched. CDR3 sequence: CASSELGGGVDEQFF. Written as DNA, the CDR3 is TGTGCCAGCAGTGAACTTGGCGGGGGGGTGGATGAGCAGTTCTTC.

The chain has TRBV5-4 and TRBJ2-2, with 12 bases fitting TRBD2. Trimming took 5 bases from V and 7 from J; bases not matched to a gene: 9. Germline CDR1 reads SGHNT; CDR2 reads YYREEE (reference sequence). The CDR3 length is 16 residues. The chain's CDR3 is CASSSLAGGPSGELFF. The CDR3, as DNA: TGTGCCAGCAGTTCCCTAGCGGGAGGGCCCAGCGGGGAGCTGTTTTTT. The complete variable domain, with remaining parts taken from reference TRBV5-4 and TRBJ2-2, reads ETGVTQSPTHLIKTRGQQVTLRCSSQSGHNTVSWYQQALGQGPQFIFQYYREEENGRGNFPPRFSGLQFPNYSSELNVNALELDDSALYLCASSSLAGGPSGELFFGEGSRLTVL.

This clone has a single count. V gene TRBV7-2 combines with J gene TRBJ2-7, with D perhaps TRBD2 (8 bases). The germline V and J ends were trimmed by 4 bases and 3 bases, with 25 bases remaining between them. This CDR3 is built from 18 residues. Germline CDR1 is SGHTA and CDR2 is FQGNSA. The CDR3 region has the DNA TGTGCCAGCAGCTATCCACATGAGCGGGGGACAGCATACTACGAGCAGTACTTC. As protein: CASSYPHERGTAYYEQYF.

The chain combines TRBV2 with TRBJ2-2; TRBD2 matches at 10 bases. CDR1 is SNHLY and CDR2 is FYNNEI in the germline V gene. The CDR3 contains 15 residues. Losses at the gene ends were 4 bases for V and 6 bases for J; bases not matched to a gene: 5. DNA for the CDR3: TGTGCCAGCAGTGGGCCAGCGGGAGGGCCCGGGGAGCTGTTTTTT. Translating it yields CASSGPAGGPGELFF. Together with reference TRBV2 and TRBJ2-2, the CDR3 gives the full variable domain: EPEVTQTPSHQVTQMGQEVILRCVPISNHLYFYWYRQILGQKVEFLVSFYNNEISEKSEIFDDQFSVERPDGSNFTLKIRSTKLEDSAMYFCASSGPAGGPGELFFGEGSRLTVL.

The rearrangement joins TRBV7-6 to TRBJ2-2; 9 bases are shared with TRBD2. The trim removed 8 bases at V and 2 bases at J, leaving 9 bases unmatched. Germline CDR1 and CDR2: SGHVS and FNYEAQ. The CDR3 runs 16 residues. The CDR3 reads CASARNSGSNTGELFF. For the CDR3, the DNA is TGTGCCAGCGCAAGGAATAGCGGGAGCAACACCGGGGAGCTGTTTTTT.

V is TRBV9 and J is TRBJ2-5; 7 nucleotides match TRBD2. The germline gives CDR1 SGDLS, CDR2 YYNGEE. This CDR3 is 14 amino acids long. J gave up 2 bases and V 4 bases, and 5 bases lay outside the gene matches. CDR3 nucleotide sequence: TGTGCCAGCAGCCCCCGAGCGGGACAAGAGACCCAGTACTTC. It translates to CASSPRAGQETQYF.

This sequence joins TRBV19 and TRBJ2-3; D is tentatively TRBD1 or TRBD2 (5 bases each). Looked up from germline, CDR1 is LNHDA and CDR2 is SQIVND (reference sequence). CDR3 size: 16 residues. Trimming took 4 bases from V and 1 from J, leaving 15 bases between them. For the CDR3, the DNA is TGTGCCAGTAGTAGAGCCCCGGGGCTCCGCACAGATACGCAGTATTTT. This codes for CASSRAPGLRTDTQYF.

The CDR3 region has the DNA TGTGCCAGTACCCGGGGGCAGGGGAGGGCTCAGCCCCAGCATTTT. Its protein is CASTRGQGRAQPQHF. V usage is TRBV19 and J usage is TRBJ1-5, with D possibly TRBD1 on 6 matching bases. V gave up 7 bases and J gave up 6 bases, with 19 bases separating them. Germline values: CDR1 LNHDA, CDR2 SQIVND (reference sequence). The CDR3 is 15 amino acids.

This clone was observed a handful of times. This sequence joins TRBV6-1 and TRBJ2-2, with 9 bases that match TRBD1. V lost 5 bases to trimming and J lost 4 bases; unmatched junction nucleotides: 2. The CDR3 loop spans 14 amino acids. From germline, CDR1 is MNHNS and CDR2 SASEGT. The CDR3 nucleotides read TGTGCCAGCAGTCCGGGACAGGGCACCGGGGAGCTGTTTTTT. Amino acids: CASSPGQGTGELFF.

The rearrangement links TRBV28 to TRBJ2-1, with 11 positions matching TRBD2. Germline values: CDR1 MDHEN, CDR2 SYDVKM. The ends lost 6 bases at V and 4 bases at J; junction bases unmatched: 5. The CDR3 totals 15 residues. The CDR3 protein is CASSPRLAGYNEQFF. CDR3 in DNA: TGTGCCAGCAGCCCTAGACTAGCGGGATACAATGAGCAGTTCTTC.

The chain uses TRBV6-6 and TRBJ1-6; D might be TRBD1 (6 bases). Germline CDR1 reads MNHNY; CDR2 reads SVGAGI (reference sequence). This CDR3 is 15 amino acids long. Trimming took off 2 bases at V and 5 bases at J, with 10 bases between the two ends. The CDR3 loop reads CASSYGTRNNSPLHF. CDR3 sequence (DNA): TGTGCCAGCAGTTACGGGACAAGAAATAATTCACCCCTCCACTTT.

This sequence joins TRBV11-2 and TRBJ1-2; 10 nucleotides agree with TRBD1. The V gene end was trimmed by 5 bases and the J gene end by 5 bases; junction bases not matched to a gene: 5. Germline V lookup: CDR1 SGHAT, CDR2 FQNNGV. The CDR3 totals 14 residues. CDR3 amino acids: CASSAGTGAYGYTF. CDR3 DNA: TGTGCCAGCAGCGCTGGGACAGGGGCTTATGGCTACACCTTC.